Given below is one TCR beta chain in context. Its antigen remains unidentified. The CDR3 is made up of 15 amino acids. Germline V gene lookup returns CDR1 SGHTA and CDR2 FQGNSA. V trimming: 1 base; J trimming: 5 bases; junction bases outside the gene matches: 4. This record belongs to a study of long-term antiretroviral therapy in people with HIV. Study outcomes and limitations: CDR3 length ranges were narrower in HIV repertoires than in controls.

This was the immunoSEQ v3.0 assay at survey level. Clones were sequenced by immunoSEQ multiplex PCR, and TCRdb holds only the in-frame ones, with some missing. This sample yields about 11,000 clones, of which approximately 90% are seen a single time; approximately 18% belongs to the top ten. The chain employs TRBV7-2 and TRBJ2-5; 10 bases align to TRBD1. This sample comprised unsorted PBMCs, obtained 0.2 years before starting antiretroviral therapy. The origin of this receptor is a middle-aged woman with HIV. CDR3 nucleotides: TGTGCCAGCAGCTTAGGGGGACAGGGGATGGAGACCCAGTACTTC. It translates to CASSLGGQGMETQYF.